This TCR beta chain was found in a study of blood T cell repertoires in COVID-19. Across the study: Both acute and convalescent COVID-19 samples were obtained from the United States, Italy and Spain. In each case, the material was cDNA or gDNA derived from T cells, B-cell-depleted T cells, or PBMCs.

Original data processing: Reference gene primer amplification yielded estimated nucleated cell counts. TCRdb's table, derived via immunoSEQ multiplex PCR, lists solely in-frame clones and lacks some. V and J calls and clone size are given by that table; D and trimming were obtained from the DNA. The sample lists some 97,000 clones, 87% seen once, with approximately 7% in the top ten. There are 13 residues in the CDR3. The V gene's germline CDR1 is SQVTM and CDR2 ANQGSEA. J was trimmed by 1 base and V by 4 bases; bases with no gene match: 3. The sequence was obtained from a man aged 25 to 40 in a cohort sampled during active COVID-19. The chain recombines TRBV29-1 with TRBJ2-7; 8 bases agree with TRBD1. Source material: peripheral blood. DNA of the CDR3: TGCAGCGTTGTGGGGACAGGATCCTACGAGCAGTACTTC. Translated, it gives CSVVGTGSYEQYF.